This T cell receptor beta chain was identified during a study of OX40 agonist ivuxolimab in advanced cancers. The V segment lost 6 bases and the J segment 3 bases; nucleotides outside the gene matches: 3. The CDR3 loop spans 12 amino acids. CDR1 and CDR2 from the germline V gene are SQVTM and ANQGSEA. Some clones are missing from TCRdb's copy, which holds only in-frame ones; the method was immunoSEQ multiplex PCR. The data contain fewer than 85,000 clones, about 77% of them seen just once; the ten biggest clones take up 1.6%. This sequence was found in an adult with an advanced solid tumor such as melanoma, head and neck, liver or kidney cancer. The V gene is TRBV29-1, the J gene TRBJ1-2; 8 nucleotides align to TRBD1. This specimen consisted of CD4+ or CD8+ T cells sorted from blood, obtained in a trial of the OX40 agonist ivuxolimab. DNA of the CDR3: TGCAGCGTGTCACAGGGGGACTATGGCTACACCTTC. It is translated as CSVSQGDYGYTF.